This T cell receptor (beta chain) was observed in a study of shared clonotypes between healthy human individuals. This clone appeared a few times. TCRdb's table, derived via immunoSEQ multiplex PCR, lists solely in-frame clones and lacks some. The sample records around 600,000 clones, 95% being singletons. Cells designated naive CD8 were CD45RO-negative and were positively selected for CCR7, with terminally differentiated effector memory CD45RA+ cells excluded. J was trimmed by 2 bases and V by 5 bases; bases with no gene match: 3. Germline V gene data show CDR1 as MNHNS and CDR2 as SASEGT. The CDR3 totals 14 residues.

The origin of this receptor is a woman aged 30 to 39 in good health. V gene TRBV6-1 combines with J gene TRBJ2-7; TRBD2 matches at 10 bases. Sequencing was performed on naive CD8+ T cells sorted from blood. In DNA, the CDR3 is TGTGCCAGCAGTCCGGGACTAGCGACCTACGAGCAGTACTTC. It is translated as CASSPGLATYEQYF.